These 30 T cell receptor beta chains share one sample of origin, sequenced in a study of blood T cell repertoires in COVID-19. Libraries were prepared by immunoSEQ multiplex PCR; TCRdb keeps only in-frame clonotypes and omits some of them. The data hold about 170,000 clones, with roughly 88% observed a single time. Sequencing used peripheral blood. These receptors were obtained from a man in his 60s who had recovered from COVID-19.

This chain links TRBV5-1 with TRBJ2-1; 7 bases fit TRBD1. Germline V gives CDR1 SGHRS, CDR2 YFSETQ. J was trimmed by 0 bases and V by 7 bases; bases with no gene match: 4. This CDR3 region has 14 residues. CDR3: CASGRGFSYNEQFF. In DNA, the CDR3 is TGCGCCAGCGGCAGGGGGTTCTCCTACAATGAGCAGTTCTTC.

The V gene is TRBV7-9, the J gene TRBJ1-2, with TRBD1 as a possible D gene (6 bases). The CDR3 has 16 amino acids. In germline, CDR1 is SEHNR, CDR2 FQNEAQ (reference sequence). Trimming cost V 8 bases and J 8 bases, with 27 bases left between them. As DNA, the CDR3 is TGTGCCAGCCTCCCGGCCATCCCCGGGACACATACAGGCTACACCTTC. Translation: CASLPAIPGTHTGYTF.

The CDR3, as DNA: TGTGCCTCAGGACAGACCTCCACAGATACGCAGTATTTT. Translated: CASGQTSTDTQYF. V usage is TRBV30 and J usage is TRBJ2-3, with TRBD1 as a possible D gene (6 bases). This CDR3 comprises 13 residues. Germline CDR1 and CDR2: GTSNPN and SVGIG (reference sequence). The V end lost 7 bases, the J end lost 2 bases, and 13 bases lay between the germline ends. Together with reference TRBV30 and TRBJ2-3, the CDR3 gives the full variable domain: SQTIHQWPATLVQPVGSPLSLECTVEGTSNPNLYWYRQAAGRGLQLLFYSVGIGQISSEVPQNLSASRPQDRQFILSSKKLLLSDSGFYLCASGQTSTDTQYFGPGTRLTVL.

This clone was seen only a few times. The rearrangement joins TRBV25-1 to TRBJ1-6, with 7 nucleotides matching TRBD1. The CDR3 extends over 12 amino acids. Germline V gives CDR1 MGHDK, CDR2 SYGVNS. V shed 8 bases, J shed 10 bases, and the junction held 5 bases outside the gene matches. CDR3 DNA: TGTGCCAGCCCGGGACAGTACTCACCCCTCCACTTT. Translating it yields CASPGQYSPLHF.

Turning to this clone: The junction does not match germline at one end; this may be a read error. The chain recombines TRBV11-2 with TRBJ1-1, with D maybe TRBD1 (5 bases). Germline V gene data show CDR1 as SGHAT and CDR2 as FQNNGV. This CDR3 has 15 amino acids. The CDR3 protein is CASSLEGLPDTEAFF. The CDR3 DNA sequence: TGTGCCAGCAGCCTAGAGGGGCTCCCTGACACTGAAGCTTTCTTT.

The chain employs TRBV5-1 and TRBJ2-2; 8 nucleotides agree with TRBD1. The CDR3 totals 15 residues. Germline V CDR1 and CDR2: SGHRS, YFSETQ. V lost 1 base to trimming and J lost 3 bases; unmatched junction nucleotides: 2. The CDR3 DNA reads as TGCGCCAGCAGCTTGACGGACAGGGACACCGGGGAGCTGTTTTTT. It translates to CASSLTDRDTGELFF.

DNA of the CDR3: TGCGCCAGCAGCCAAGATGGAGGCACAGATACGCAGTATTTT. Encoded protein: CASSQDGGTDTQYF. The chain links TRBV4-1 to TRBJ2-3; D is undetermined. The CDR3 is 14 residues long. In germline, CDR1 is MGHRA, CDR2 YSYEKL. V was shortened by 0 bases and J by 1 base, with 5 bases between the two germline ends.

This chain joins TRBV6-1 and TRBJ1-5, with TRBD1 matching 8 bases. CDR3 length equals 19 residues. The germline gives CDR1 MNHNS, CDR2 SASEGT. V trimming: 3 bases; J trimming: 6 bases; junction bases outside the gene matches: 19. The CDR3 protein is CASSDRTGRGVDGGQPQHF. The CDR3 DNA reads as TGTGCCAGCAGTGACCGGACAGGGAGGGGTGTGGACGGGGGTCAGCCCCAGCATTTT.

This clone has only a few counts. Different DNA sequences within this sample yield the same CDR3. The rearrangement uses TRBV6-2 or TRBV6-3 and TRBJ1-5, with D hard to call. The germline CDR1 and CDR2 sequences are MNHEY and SVGEGT. The CDR3 is 14 residues long. The V and J ends lost 2 bases and 0 bases respectively, with 5 bases between them. The CDR3 spells CASSYGGSNQPQHF. The CDR3 DNA is TGTGCCAGCAGTTACGGCGGTAGCAATCAGCCCCAGCATTTT.

The CDR3 DNA reads TGTGCCAGCAGTGAAACCAGACAGGAGTTGGCAGCTTTCTTT. It yields the protein CASSETRQELAAFF. J is TRBJ1-1 and V is TRBV2; D is perhaps TRBD1 (6 bases). Trimming left V 2 bases short and J 10 bases short, with 17 bases between. CDR1 and CDR2 from the germline V gene are SNHLY and FYNNEI. The CDR3 length is 14 residues.

The rearrangement links TRBV6-1 to TRBJ2-5; 7 bases line up with TRBD1. Trimming took 0 bases from V and 5 from J; bases not matched to a gene: 3. Germline lookup yields CDR1 MNHNS and CDR2 SASEGT. This CDR3 is 14 amino acids long. CDR3 coding DNA: TGTGCCAGCAGTGAAGCGACAGGGTGGGAGACCCAGTACTTC. This encodes CASSEATGWETQYF.

J is TRBJ2-7 and V is TRBV27, with 7 bases lining up with TRBD1. Per germline, CDR1 MNHEY and CDR2 SMNVEV (reference sequence). V lost 5 bases, J lost 4 bases, and 20 bases stayed unmatched. The CDR3 loop spans 18 amino acids. For the CDR3, the DNA is TGTGCCAGCAGTAGTCCCGGACAGGCGCCCCTGGGGGTATACGAGCAGTACTTC. Its protein product is CASSSPGQAPLGVYEQYF.

V and J are TRBV6-6 and TRBJ2-7, with 11 positions matching TRBD1. This CDR3 has 15 residues. Per the germline V gene, CDR1 is MNHNY and CDR2 is SVGAGI (reference sequence). J was trimmed by 1 base and V by 5 bases; bases with no gene match: 4. The CDR3 here is CASSAGTGGSYEQYF. Written as DNA, the CDR3 is TGTGCCAGCAGTGCCGGGACAGGGGGATCCTACGAGCAGTACTTC.

This clone was counted once. The chain is built from TRBV4-2 and TRBJ2-5, with D perhaps matching TRBD2 (5 bases). The V end was cut by 0 bases, the J end by 4 bases, with 21 bases between. There are 18 residues in the CDR3. Germline V gene sequence: CDR1 LGHNA, CDR2 YNFKEQ. CDR3 region: CASSQDFLMRAWGETQYF. CDR3 nucleotides: TGTGCCAGCAGCCAAGATTTTTTGATGAGGGCATGGGGAGAGACCCAGTACTTC.

This clone was detected a few times. This chain uses TRBV23-1 with TRBJ2-1; 11 bases line up with TRBD1. TRBV23-1 is an ORF, and what it does is uncertain. V shed 3 bases, J shed 6 bases, and the junction held 4 bases outside the gene matches. The CDR3 covers 15 residues. The CDR3 region has the DNA TGCGCCAGCAGTCATGCGGGACAGGGGGTCAATGAGCAGTTCTTC. Amino acid sequence: CASSHAGQGVNEQFF.

V usage is TRBV6-1 and J usage is TRBJ1-2; D ambiguous. The CDR3 loop spans 13 amino acids. Per the germline V gene, CDR1 is MNHNS and CDR2 is SASEGT. V was pared by 2 bases and J by 0 bases, with 4 bases between. CDR3 in DNA: TGTGCCAGCAGTGAATCGGCTAACTATGGCTACACCTTC. Amino acids: CASSESANYGYTF.

The chain recombines TRBV18 with TRBJ2-1; TRBD1 aligns across 9 bases. CDR1 KGHSH and CDR2 LQKENI come from the germline V gene. The CDR3 has 16 residues. Trimming took 2 bases from V and 9 from J; bases not matched to a gene: 11. The CDR3 region is CASSPIEQGAWSEQFF. CDR3 sequence (DNA): TGTGCCAGCTCACCAATAGAACAGGGGGCTTGGAGTGAGCAGTTCTTC.

V is TRBV7-6 and J is TRBJ2-3; 16 bases map to TRBD2. The CDR3 length is 19 residues. Germline lookup yields CDR1 SGHVS and CDR2 FNYEAQ. V dropped 4 bases and J dropped 3; count of bases not matched to a gene: 10. In DNA form, the CDR3 reads TGTGCCAGCAGCTCCGGGACTAGCGGGGGGGCCGGGGGGACAGATACGCAGTATTTT. Translated, it gives CASSSGTSGGAGGTDTQYF.

This clone was counted only a few times. The V call is TRBV4-3, the J call TRBJ1-2, with TRBD1 matching over 9 bases. V lost 8 bases and J lost 6; bases outside the gene matches: 7. This CDR3 has 13 residues. Per germline, CDR1 LGHNA and CDR2 YSLEER. CDR3 loop: CASGDRASNGYTF. CDR3 in DNA: TGCGCCAGCGGGGACAGGGCGTCGAATGGCTACACCTTC.

The chain joins TRBV18 to TRBJ2-6; a weak D match, TRBD1 (6 bases). Deletions cut 5 bases from V and 3 bases from J, with 11 bases between. Germline CDR1 is KGHSH and CDR2 is LQKENI. The CDR3 runs to 15 residues. Here the CDR3 reads CASSSRGDGANVLTF. CDR3 bases: TGTGCCAGCTCATCCAGGGGTGATGGGGCCAACGTCCTGACTTTC.

The rearrangement links TRBV5-6 to TRBJ2-5, with 7 bases lining up with TRBD1. The CDR3 contains 17 residues. V was pared by 4 bases and J by 4 bases, with 16 bases of the junction left unmatched. The germline gives CDR1 SGHDT, CDR2 YYEEEE. CDR3 in amino acids: CASSRPRTGPPSETQYF. The CDR3 coding sequence is TGTGCCAGCAGCCGCCCACGGACAGGCCCTCCCTCAGAGACCCAGTACTTC.

The CDR3 reads CASSRQGPTNYGYTF. In DNA form, the CDR3 reads TGTGCCAGTAGTAGACAGGGCCCTACTAACTATGGCTACACCTTC. V usage is TRBV19 and J usage is TRBJ1-2; 7 bases map to TRBD1. This CDR3 is built from 15 residues. V trimming: 4 bases; J trimming: 0 bases; junction bases outside the gene matches: 5. Germline V gives CDR1 LNHDA, CDR2 SQIVND (reference sequence).

CDR3 residues: CAGAAGGSYNEQFF. In DNA, the CDR3 is TGTGCCGGCGCGGCAGGGGGTTCCTACAATGAGCAGTTCTTC. J is TRBJ2-1 and V is TRBV13; 7 positions agree with TRBD1. The ends lost 11 bases at V and 1 base at J; junction bases unmatched: 8. Germline V gives CDR1 PRHDT, CDR2 FYEKMQ (reference sequence). The CDR3 has 14 amino acids. Together with reference TRBV13 and TRBJ2-1, the CDR3 gives the full variable domain: AAGVIQSPRHLIKEKRETATLKCYPIPRHDTVYWYQQGPGQDPQFLISFYEKMQSDKGSIPDRFSAQQFSDYHSELNMSSLELGDSALYFCAGAAGGSYNEQFFGPGTRLTVL.

The CDR3 DNA follows: TGCAGCGCCACAGGGGGCTATGGCTACACCTTC. It codes for CSATGGYGYTF. The gene calls are TRBV29-1 and TRBJ1-2; 8 bases map to TRBD1. CDR1 is SQVTM, CDR2 ANQGSEA, per germline. The CDR3 is 11 amino acids. Germline trimming cut 7 bases from V and 4 bases from J; bases unmatched to any gene: 2. The full variable domain, completed using reference TRBV29-1 and TRBJ1-2, is SAVISQKPSRDICQRGTSLTIQCQVDSQVTMMFWYRQQPGQSLTLIATANQGSEATYESGFVIDKFPISRPNLTFSTLTVSNMSPEDSSIYLCSATGGYGYTFGSGTRLTVV.

V and J are TRBV19 and TRBJ2-6; perhaps TRBD2 as D (5 bases). The CDR3 spans 16 residues. V lost 5 bases and J 1 base, leaving 12 bases between the germline ends. Germline V lookup: CDR1 LNHDA, CDR2 SQIVND (reference sequence). The CDR3 DNA reads as TGTGCCAGTAGTGACCGGGGAGCTTCTGGGGCCAACGTCCTGACTTTC. Residues: CASSDRGASGANVLTF.

The chain couples TRBV19 to TRBJ2-2; 11 positions agree with TRBD1. V dropped 5 bases and J dropped 7; count of bases not matched to a gene: 9. Germline V CDR1 and CDR2: LNHDA, SQIVND (reference sequence). The CDR3 runs 16 residues. Here the CDR3 reads CASSLRTGGAVGELFF. For the CDR3, the DNA is TGTGCCAGTAGTCTGCGGACAGGGGGCGCGGTCGGGGAGCTGTTTTTT. Full variable domain (rest looked up from reference TRBV19 and TRBJ2-2): DGGITQSPKYLFRKEGQNVTLSCEQNLNHDAMYWYRQDPGQGLRLIYYSQIVNDFQKGDIAEGYSVSREKKESFPLTVTSAQKNPTAFYLCASSLRTGGAVGELFFGEGSRLTVL.

V and J are TRBV11-3 and TRBJ2-5, with TRBD2 matching over 14 bases. Looked up from germline, CDR1 is SGHNT and CDR2 is YENEEA. V lost 5 bases, J lost 3 bases, and 2 bases stayed unmatched. This CDR3 region has 15 residues. The CDR3 loop reads CASSPGLAGEETQYF. The CDR3 bases are TGTGCCAGCAGCCCGGGACTAGCGGGGGAAGAGACCCAGTACTTC.

This chain uses TRBV5-1 with TRBJ1-6; D might be TRBD1 (6 bases). The CDR3 is 14 residues long. Deletions cut 0 bases from V and 11 bases from J, with 12 bases between. CDR1 and CDR2 from the germline V gene are SGHRS and YFSETQ. CDR3 sequence (DNA): TGCGCCAGCAGCTTGGGAGAGAGACAGGCACCCCTCCACTTT. Protein: CASSLGERQAPLHF.

V is TRBV10-3 and J is TRBJ2-7, with 12 bases identical to TRBD1. Germline lookup yields CDR1 ENHRY and CDR2 SYGVKD. This CDR3 spans 14 amino acids. Trimming took 6 bases from V and 4 from J; bases not matched to a gene: 4. The CDR3: CAISGDRGPYEQYF. The CDR3 DNA reads TGTGCCATCAGCGGGGACAGGGGGCCTTACGAGCAGTACTTC.

The chain is built from TRBV27 and TRBJ1-1; D is ambiguous. The ends were cut back, 2 bases at V and 1 base at J, with 8 bases in the middle. Germline V gives CDR1 MNHEY, CDR2 SMNVEV (reference sequence). This CDR3 contains 14 residues. The CDR3 loop is CASSLDSGNTEAFF. DNA of the CDR3: TGTGCCAGCAGTTTAGATTCGGGGAACACTGAAGCTTTCTTT.